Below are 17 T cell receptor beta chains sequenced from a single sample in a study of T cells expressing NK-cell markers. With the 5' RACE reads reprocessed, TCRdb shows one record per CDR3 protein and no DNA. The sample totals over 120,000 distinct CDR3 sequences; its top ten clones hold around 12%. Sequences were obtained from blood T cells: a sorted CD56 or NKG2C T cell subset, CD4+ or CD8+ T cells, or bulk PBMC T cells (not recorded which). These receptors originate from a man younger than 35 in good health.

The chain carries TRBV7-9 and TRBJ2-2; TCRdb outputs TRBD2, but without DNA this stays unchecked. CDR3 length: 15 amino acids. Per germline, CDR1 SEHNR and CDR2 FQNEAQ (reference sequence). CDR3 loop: CASSSSSGKDGELFF.

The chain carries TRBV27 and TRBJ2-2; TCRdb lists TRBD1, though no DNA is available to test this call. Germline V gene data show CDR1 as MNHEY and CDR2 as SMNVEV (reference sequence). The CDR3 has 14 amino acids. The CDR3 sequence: CASMAGGPPGELFF.

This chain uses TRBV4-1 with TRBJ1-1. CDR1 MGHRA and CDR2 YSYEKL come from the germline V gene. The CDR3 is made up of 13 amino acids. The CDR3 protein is CASSQELSVEAFF.

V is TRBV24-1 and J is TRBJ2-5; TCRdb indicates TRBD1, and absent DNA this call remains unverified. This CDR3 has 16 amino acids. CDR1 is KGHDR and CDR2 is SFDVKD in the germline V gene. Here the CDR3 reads CATSETGQLGQETQYF.

The CDR3: CASSISRNNEQFF. The chain employs TRBV19 and TRBJ2-1; without DNA, the TCRdb call of TRBD1 cannot be checked. The CDR3 contains 13 residues. Germline V gene lookup returns CDR1 LNHDA and CDR2 SQIVND (reference sequence).

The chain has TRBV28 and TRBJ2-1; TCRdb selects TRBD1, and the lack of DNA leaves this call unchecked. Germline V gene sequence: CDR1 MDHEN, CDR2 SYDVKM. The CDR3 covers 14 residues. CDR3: CASTGGRRSNEQFF.

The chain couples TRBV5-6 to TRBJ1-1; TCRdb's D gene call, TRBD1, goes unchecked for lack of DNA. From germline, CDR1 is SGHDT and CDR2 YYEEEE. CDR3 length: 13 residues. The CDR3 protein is CASSYTGTAEAFF.

This CDR3 is CSAPGQDYNEQFF. This chain connects TRBV20-1 to TRBJ2-1; TCRdb gives TRBD1 as the D gene, but with no DNA this cannot be confirmed. CDR1 is DFQATT, CDR2 SNEGSKA, per germline (reference sequence). The CDR3 contains 13 residues.

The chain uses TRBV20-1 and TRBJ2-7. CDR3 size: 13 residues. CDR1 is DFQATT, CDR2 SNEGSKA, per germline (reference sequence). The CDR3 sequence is CSARGVESYEQYF.

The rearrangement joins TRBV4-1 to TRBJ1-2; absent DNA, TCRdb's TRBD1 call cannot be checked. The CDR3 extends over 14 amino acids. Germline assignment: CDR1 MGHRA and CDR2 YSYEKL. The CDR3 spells CASSLQGDLNGYTF.

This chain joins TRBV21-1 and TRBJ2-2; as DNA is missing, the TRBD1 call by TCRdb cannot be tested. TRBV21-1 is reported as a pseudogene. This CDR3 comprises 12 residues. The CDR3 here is CASRGEAGELFF.

The CDR3 loop reads CSAIGGRARETQYF. The rearrangement uses TRBV20-1 and TRBJ2-5; TCRdb names TRBD2, which stays unverified in the absence of DNA. The CDR3 is 14 amino acids. Germline loops: CDR1 DFQATT, CDR2 SNEGSKA (reference sequence).

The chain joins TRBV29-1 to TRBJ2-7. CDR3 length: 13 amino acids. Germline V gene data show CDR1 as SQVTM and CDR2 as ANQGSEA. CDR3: CSVIPGLGYEQYF.

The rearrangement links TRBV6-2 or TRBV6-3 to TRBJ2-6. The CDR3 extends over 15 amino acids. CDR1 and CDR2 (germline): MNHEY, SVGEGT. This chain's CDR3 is CASIRGSAGANVLTF.

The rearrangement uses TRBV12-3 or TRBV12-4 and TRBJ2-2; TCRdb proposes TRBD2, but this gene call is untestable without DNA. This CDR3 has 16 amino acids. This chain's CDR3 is CASIRLAFGVAGELFF.

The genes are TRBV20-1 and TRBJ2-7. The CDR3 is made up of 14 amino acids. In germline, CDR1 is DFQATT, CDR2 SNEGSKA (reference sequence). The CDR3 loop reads CSASDLASSYEQYF.

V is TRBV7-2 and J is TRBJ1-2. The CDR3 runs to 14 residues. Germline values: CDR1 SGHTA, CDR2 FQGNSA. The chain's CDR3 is CATLTYGTADGYTF.